Each of the 17 T cell receptor beta chains below was sequenced from the same sample in a study of shared clonotypes between healthy human individuals. Measured with immunoSEQ multiplex PCR; TCRdb has only the in-frame clones, and not every one. The profile covers about 600,000 clones, with roughly 95% appearing a single time and around 0.097% taken by the ten largest. Naive CD8 cells, CD45RO-negative and positively selected for CCR7, excluded terminally differentiated effector memory CD45RA+ cells. Sequences were obtained from naive CD8+ T cells sorted from blood. Every receptor here comes from a woman between 25 and 40 years old in good health.

V and J are TRBV5-6 and TRBJ1-4, with D tentatively TRBD1 (5 bases). V was trimmed by 3 bases and J by 4 bases, leaving 10 bases between them. The germline V gene has CDR1 SGHDT and CDR2 YYEEEE. The CDR3 consists of 14 residues. The DNA of the CDR3 is TGTGCCAGCAGCTGGTCAGGGCTTAATGAAAAACTGTTTTTT. Protein sequence: CASSWSGLNEKLFF.

Only one count was recorded for this clone. The gene calls are TRBV13 and TRBJ2-5; possible D gene TRBD1, 5 bases. The CDR3 contains 15 residues. Trimming cost V 6 bases and J 4 bases, with 18 bases left between them. Germline lookup yields CDR1 PRHDT and CDR2 FYEKMQ (reference sequence). In DNA form, the CDR3 reads TGTGCCAGCAGTTATATGACAGCCCAAGGAGAGACCCAGTACTTC. Translated, it gives CASSYMTAQGETQYF.

The rearrangement joins TRBV28 to TRBJ1-4; D unresolved. Trimming left V 5 bases short and J 4 bases short, with 17 bases between. Germline V gene lookup returns CDR1 MDHEN and CDR2 SYDVKM. This CDR3 has 16 residues. The CDR3 is CASSQHLRVLNEKLFF. CDR3 nucleotides: TGTGCCAGCAGTCAGCACCTCCGGGTTCTTAATGAAAAACTGTTTTTT.

This clone was observed a single time. J is TRBJ2-1 and V is TRBV5-1, with 8 positions matching TRBD1. CDR1 and CDR2 (germline): SGHRS, YFSETQ. The CDR3 loop spans 15 amino acids. Losses at the gene ends were 4 bases for V and 4 bases for J; bases not matched to a gene: 7. The CDR3 region has the DNA TGCGCCAGCAGCCCCCCCGGACAGGGTTACAATGAGCAGTTCTTC. As protein: CASSPPGQGYNEQFF.

The rearrangement links TRBV2 to TRBJ2-3; TRBD2 aligns across 9 bases. This CDR3 has 18 residues. Germline V lookup: CDR1 SNHLY, CDR2 FYNNEI. V dropped 8 bases and J dropped 2; count of bases not matched to a gene: 17. The CDR3 region is CASCDPRLADHLTDTQYF. In DNA form, the CDR3 reads TGTGCCAGCTGCGACCCTAGACTAGCGGACCACCTCACAGATACGCAGTATTTT.

The genes are TRBV11-2 and TRBJ2-1, with D unresolved. The CDR3 runs 12 residues. The germline V and J ends were trimmed by 1 base and 10 bases, with 8 bases remaining between them. CDR1 and CDR2 from the germline V gene are SGHAT and FQNNGV. CDR3 residues: CASSLVLREQFF. CDR3 in DNA: TGTGCCAGCAGCTTAGTCCTGCGGGAGCAGTTCTTC.

The chain combines TRBV13 with TRBJ1-4, with D possibly TRBD1 on 5 matching bases. V lost 5 bases and J 7 bases, leaving 14 bases between the germline ends. The V gene's germline CDR1 is PRHDT and CDR2 FYEKMQ (reference sequence). This CDR3 contains 14 residues. The CDR3 region is CASSNPRDPEKLFF. The CDR3 DNA sequence: TGTGCCAGCAGCAACCCCCGGGACCCTGAAAAACTGTTTTTT.

The J gene is TRBJ1-2, the V gene TRBV7-2; 7 positions agree with TRBD1. The CDR3 contains 15 residues. V shed 5 bases and J 3 bases; nucleotides not matched to a gene: 9. Germline CDR1 reads SGHTA; CDR2 reads FQGNSA. Written as DNA, the CDR3 is TGTGCCAGCAGCACCGACAGGGAGCTGTACTATGGCTACACCTTC. It specifies CASSTDRELYYGYTF.

The chain carries TRBV27 and TRBJ1-1; D gene ambiguous. Germline CDR1 and CDR2: MNHEY and SMNVEV (reference sequence). Trimming left V 5 bases short and J 4 bases short, with 14 bases between. The CDR3 contains 14 residues. This chain's CDR3 is CASSPWVGGTEAFF. The CDR3 bases are TGTGCCAGCAGTCCCTGGGTGGGAGGCACTGAAGCTTTCTTT.

This rearrangement joins TRBV9 to TRBJ2-3, with 10 bases aligning to TRBD2. V shed 0 bases and J 6 bases; nucleotides not matched to a gene: 7. Germline lookup yields CDR1 SGDLS and CDR2 YYNGEE. The CDR3 sequence is 16 residues long. The CDR3 protein is CASSVGLAGAGDTQYF. The CDR3, as DNA: TGTGCCAGCAGCGTAGGCCTAGCGGGAGCCGGGGATACGCAGTATTTT.

The chain combines TRBV7-8 with TRBJ1-1, with D unresolved. This CDR3 has 16 residues. Germline assignment: CDR1 SGHVS and CDR2 FQNEAQ. V dropped 7 bases and J dropped 0 bases, with 18 bases sitting between them. The CDR3 nucleotides read TGTGCCAGCACCGGCCCCATCGGAGACCTGAACACTGAAGCTTTCTTT. Encoded protein: CASTGPIGDLNTEAFF.

The rearrangement uses TRBV9 and TRBJ2-3; D possibly corresponds to TRBD2 (6 bases). V was pared by 5 bases and J by 2 bases, with 18 bases between. CDR1 is SGDLS, CDR2 YYNGEE, per germline. This CDR3 has 16 residues. CDR3 DNA sequence: TGTGCCAGCAGTCCAAAATGGGCGGGATCCACAGATACGCAGTATTTT. The encoded protein is CASSPKWAGSTDTQYF.

This clone was seen just once. The chain links TRBV2 to TRBJ2-7; D possibly corresponds to TRBD2 (5 bases). This CDR3 comprises 15 residues. V lost 7 bases to trimming and J lost 2 bases, with 18 bases between them. The germline V gene encodes CDR1 SNHLY and CDR2 FYNNEI. CDR3 loop: CASTDGNSATYEQYF. CDR3 DNA: TGTGCCAGCACCGACGGTAATAGCGCGACCTACGAGCAGTACTTC.

The chain couples TRBV27 to TRBJ1-1; D is possibly TRBD1 (6 bases). CDR1 is MNHEY, CDR2 SMNVEV, per germline (reference sequence). CDR3 length: 17 residues. V was shortened by 5 bases and J by 0 bases, with 19 bases between the two germline ends. The CDR3, as DNA: TGTGCCAGCAGTCCGTCCCCGGGGGCAAGGGTGAACACTGAAGCTTTCTTT. Translated, it gives CASSPSPGARVNTEAFF.

The chain uses TRBV9 and TRBJ1-2; D not certain. Germline V gene lookup returns CDR1 SGDLS and CDR2 YYNGEE. Deletions cut 5 bases from V and 3 bases from J, with 11 bases between. This CDR3 is 13 amino acids long. This CDR3 reads CASRSSGDYGYTF. CDR3 bases: TGTGCCAGCAGGTCTAGCGGTGACTATGGCTACACCTTC.

This chain connects TRBV15 to TRBJ2-3; D not resolved. CDR3 length: 13 residues. Trimming removed 3 bases at V and 4 bases at J, with 8 bases between. Germline V lookup: CDR1 LNHNV, CDR2 YYDKDF (reference sequence). In nucleotides, the CDR3 is TGTGCCACCAGCAGTAGCTACCCAGATACGCAGTATTTT. The encoded protein is CATSSSYPDTQYF.

This sequence joins TRBV11-2 and TRBJ1-1; D not certain. Per germline, CDR1 SGHAT and CDR2 FQNNGV. The length of the CDR3 is 16 residues. The V and J ends lost 0 bases and 3 bases respectively, with 14 bases between them. This chain's CDR3 is CASSLDWVETHTEAFF. CDR3 nucleotides: TGTGCCAGCAGCTTAGATTGGGTAGAAACACACACTGAAGCTTTCTTT.